A selection of T cell receptor beta chains follows, all from one sample in a study of control samples from healthy donors and cancer patients. Method: immunoSEQ multiplex PCR; TCRdb's copy keeps in-frame clones and lacks some. The top ten hold around 3.4% of the sample, which has about 120,000 clones, approximately 90% seen once. Sequencing input: blood. These receptors all stem from a man aged 40-49 years in good health. Each CDR3 is given with its conserved first and last residue. A D gene is named only where the DNA matches it firmly. Where a row states a size, it is once, few, many or the class of an expanded clone; other rows omit it.

CDR3 DNA: TGTGCCAGCAGCCGATATTATAGCAATCAGCCCCAGCATTTT; CDR3 protein: CASSRYYSNQPQHF; clone size: -; V gene: TRBV6-5; D gene: -; J gene: TRBJ1-5
CDR3 DNA: TGTGCCAGCAGTTACGGGACCTCGTGGGGATATAATTCACCCCTCCACTTT; CDR3 protein: CASSYGTSWGYNSPLHF; clone size: -; V gene: TRBV6-2/TRBV6-3; D gene: -; J gene: TRBJ1-6
CDR3 DNA: TGTGCCAGCAGCTTCGCTTGGGACAGGGGAGGCTACACCTTC; CDR3 protein: CASSFAWDRGGYTF; clone size: few; V gene: TRBV11-2; D gene: TRBD1; J gene: TRBJ1-2
CDR3 DNA: TGTGCCAGCAGCTCGACCAGGGAACGGATTCGGGAGCAGTTCTTC; CDR3 protein: CASSSTRERIREQFF; clone size: -; V gene: TRBV7-9; D gene: -; J gene: TRBJ2-1
CDR3 DNA: TGTGCCAGCAGCCAAGAAAAGGGGTCCCCCAGGCTGTTTTTT; CDR3 protein: CASSQEKGSPRLFF; clone size: -; V gene: TRBV3-1/TRBV3-2; D gene: -; J gene: TRBJ1-4
CDR3 DNA: TGTGCCAGCAGCTTAGCACCGACTAGCGGGGGGGCTAATGAGCAGTTCTTC; CDR3 protein: CASSLAPTSGGANEQFF; clone size: -; V gene: TRBV11-2; D gene: TRBD2; J gene: TRBJ2-1
CDR3 DNA: TGTGCCAGCAGCCGCGACAGCCGGGACGAGCAGTACTTC; CDR3 protein: CASSRDSRDEQYF; clone size: -; V gene: TRBV4-2; D gene: -; J gene: TRBJ2-7
CDR3 DNA: TGTGCCAGCAGCCATTTTCGGACTAGCTATAGTAACGAGCAGTACTTC; CDR3 protein: CASSHFRTSYSNEQYF; clone size: once; V gene: TRBV14; D gene: TRBD2; J gene: TRBJ2-7
CDR3 DNA: TGCGCCAGTGGGGGGACGGGCGGGGAGCTGTTTTTT; CDR3 protein: CASGGTGGELFF; clone size: -; V gene: TRBV4-1; D gene: -; J gene: TRBJ2-2
CDR3 DNA: TGTGCCAGCAGCCAAGATCCCCCCGGGGGGGGATTCACAGATACGCAGTATTTT; CDR3 protein: CASSQDPPGGGFTDTQYF; clone size: -; V gene: TRBV4-2; D gene: TRBD2; J gene: TRBJ2-3
CDR3 DNA: TGTGTCAGAAGCCCAATGCGAGTCGGAAACACCATATATTTT; CDR3 protein: CVRSPMRVGNTIYF; clone size: -; V gene: TRBV7-5; D gene: -; J gene: TRBJ1-3
CDR3 DNA: TGTGCCAGCACAAGTAACCCACCCTACGAGCAGTACTTC; CDR3 protein: CASTSNPPYEQYF; clone size: -; V gene: TRBV25-1; D gene: -; J gene: TRBJ2-7
CDR3 DNA: TGTGCCAGCAGACCAGGGAGCACCGGGGAGCTGTTTTTT; CDR3 protein: CASRPGSTGELFF; clone size: once; V gene: TRBV12-3/TRBV12-4; D gene: -; J gene: TRBJ2-2
CDR3 DNA: TGTGCTAGTGGTTTGGTGACCGGTGGATGGACCGGGGAGCTGTTTTTT; CDR3 protein: CASGLVTGGWTGELFF; clone size: -; V gene: TRBV12-5; D gene: -; J gene: TRBJ2-2
CDR3 DNA: TGTGCCAGTAGGATAAAGGGGAGCTCCTATAATTCACCCCTCCACTTT; CDR3 protein: CASRIKGSSYNSPLHF; clone size: -; V gene: TRBV19; D gene: -; J gene: TRBJ1-6
CDR3 DNA: TGTGCCACCAGTGACAGAGGGATAGGTAGCAATCAGCCCCAGCATTTT; CDR3 protein: CATSDRGIGSNQPQHF; clone size: -; V gene: TRBV24-1; D gene: -; J gene: TRBJ1-5
CDR3 DNA: TGTGCCAGCAGCTTGGGGACAGGGGCCCCCAGCTCCTATAATTCACCCCTCCACTTT; CDR3 protein: CASSLGTGAPSSYNSPLHF; clone size: -; V gene: TRBV5-4; D gene: TRBD1; J gene: TRBJ1-6
CDR3 DNA: TGTGCCAGCAGCCACCGGTGGACAAGAAGGAACACTGAAGCTTTCTTT; CDR3 protein: CASSHRWTRRNTEAFF; clone size: -; V gene: TRBV11-1; D gene: -; J gene: TRBJ1-1
CDR3 DNA: TGTGCCAGCAGGCCCGACAGGGCCATCACCGGGGAGCTGTTTTTT; CDR3 protein: CASRPDRAITGELFF; clone size: -; V gene: TRBV6-5; D gene: TRBD1; J gene: TRBJ2-2
CDR3 DNA: TGTGCCTGGAGTCCCCTTCGGGTTCACGAGCAGTACTTC; CDR3 protein: CAWSPLRVHEQYF; clone size: -; V gene: TRBV30; D gene: -; J gene: TRBJ2-7
CDR3 DNA: TGTGCCAGCAGTCGCGTTTCTTCCGGGACAGGGACACCCTACGAGCAGTACTTC; CDR3 protein: CASSRVSSGTGTPYEQYF; clone size: -; V gene: TRBV25-1; D gene: TRBD1; J gene: TRBJ2-7
CDR3 DNA: TGTGCCAGCAGGAGCGGGGGGTCCACAGATACGCAGTATTTT; CDR3 protein: CASRSGGSTDTQYF; clone size: -; V gene: TRBV6-5; D gene: TRBD2; J gene: TRBJ2-3
CDR3 DNA: TGTGCCACACGGGACAGTTACACTGAAGCTTTCTTT; CDR3 protein: CATRDSYTEAFF; clone size: -; V gene: TRBV6-5; D gene: TRBD1; J gene: TRBJ1-1
CDR3 DNA: TGCGCCAGCAGCCAAACTAGCGGGGGGAATCGGGATGAGCAGTTCTTC; CDR3 protein: CASSQTSGGNRDEQFF; clone size: -; V gene: TRBV4-3; D gene: TRBD2; J gene: TRBJ2-1
CDR3 DNA: TGTGCCAGCAGCTCGGACAGGGGAACTGGAAAACTGTTTTTT; CDR3 protein: CASSSDRGTGKLFF; clone size: once; V gene: TRBV5-5; D gene: TRBD1; J gene: TRBJ1-4
CDR3 DNA: TGTGCCAGCAGCCAATCTAGCGGCGGGGCAGCTCTTTCTAATGAAAAACTGTTTTTT; CDR3 protein: CASSQSSGGAALSNEKLFF; clone size: -; V gene: TRBV16; D gene: -; J gene: TRBJ1-4
CDR3 DNA: TGTGCCTGGAGGGGACCTCGGGGGGTTAGCACAGATACGCAGTATTTT; CDR3 protein: CAWRGPRGVSTDTQYF; clone size: -; V gene: TRBV30; D gene: TRBD2; J gene: TRBJ2-3
CDR3 DNA: TGTGCCAGCAGCTTAGATAGCTGGGGCGAGCAGTACTTC; CDR3 protein: CASSLDSWGEQYF; clone size: -; V gene: TRBV11-2; D gene: -; J gene: TRBJ2-7
CDR3 DNA: TGTGCCAGCAGTGATTCCCAGGGGCGGGCTGAAGCTTTCTTT; CDR3 protein: CASSDSQGRAEAFF; clone size: -; V gene: TRBV2; D gene: -; J gene: TRBJ1-1
CDR3 DNA: TGCGCCAGCAGCACATCGGGAAGATCCTACGAGCAGTACTTC; CDR3 protein: CASSTSGRSYEQYF; clone size: -; V gene: TRBV4-1; D gene: -; J gene: TRBJ2-7
CDR3 DNA: TGTGCCAGCAGCTTAGCGAGAGGGCAGAACGAGCAGTACTTC; CDR3 protein: CASSLARGQNEQYF; clone size: -; V gene: TRBV7-8; D gene: -; J gene: TRBJ2-7
CDR3 DNA: TGTGCCAGTAGGGGCTGGGGACCGAACACTGAAGCTTTCTTT; CDR3 protein: CASRGWGPNTEAFF; clone size: -; V gene: TRBV19; D gene: -; J gene: TRBJ1-1
CDR3 DNA: TGTGCCTGGAGTGTTGGCAATCAGCCCCAGCATTTT; CDR3 protein: CAWSVGNQPQHF; clone size: -; V gene: TRBV30; D gene: -; J gene: TRBJ1-5
CDR3 DNA: TGTGCCAGCAGCAAACAGGGGGCCTCTGGCTACACCTTC; CDR3 protein: CASSKQGASGYTF; clone size: -; V gene: TRBV7-9; D gene: TRBD1; J gene: TRBJ1-2
CDR3 DNA: TGTGCCAGTATTCGGGGCAGGGAGCGGAGCAATCAGCCCCAGCATTTT; CDR3 protein: CASIRGRERSNQPQHF; clone size: -; V gene: TRBV19; D gene: -; J gene: TRBJ1-5
CDR3 DNA: TGTGCCACCAGCAGATACGGATCCTCTGGGGCCAACGTCCTGACTTTC; CDR3 protein: CATSRYGSSGANVLTF; clone size: -; V gene: TRBV15; D gene: -; J gene: TRBJ2-6
CDR3 DNA: TGTGCCAGCAGCGGGAGCCAGGGGAACACTGAAGCTTTCTTT; CDR3 protein: CASSGSQGNTEAFF; clone size: once; V gene: TRBV7-9; D gene: -; J gene: TRBJ1-1
CDR3 DNA: TGTGCCAGCAGGGAGGACAGCTCTGGGGCCAACGTCCTGACTTTC; CDR3 protein: CASREDSSGANVLTF; clone size: -; V gene: TRBV6-5; D gene: -; J gene: TRBJ2-6
CDR3 DNA: TGTGCCAGCAGTGACTCTTGGGGAGGTCAGCCCCAGCATTTT; CDR3 protein: CASSDSWGGQPQHF; clone size: -; V gene: TRBV6-5; D gene: -; J gene: TRBJ1-5
CDR3 DNA: TGTGCCAGCAGGGATCAGTGGTTTTTAGATACGCAGTATTTT; CDR3 protein: CASRDQWFLDTQYF; clone size: once; V gene: TRBV7-8; D gene: -; J gene: TRBJ2-3
CDR3 DNA: TGTGCCAGCAGCTTAGAGGTTGGTGGCAATCAGCCCCAGCATTTT; CDR3 protein: CASSLEVGGNQPQHF; clone size: once; V gene: TRBV7-6; D gene: -; J gene: TRBJ1-5
CDR3 DNA: TGTGCCAGCAGCTTTGGGGAGGGGACATCCTACGAGCAGTACTTC; CDR3 protein: CASSFGEGTSYEQYF; clone size: once; V gene: TRBV7-9; D gene: -; J gene: TRBJ2-7
CDR3 DNA: TGTGCCAGCAGCCCACAAGGGGTAAACACCATATATTTT; CDR3 protein: CASSPQGVNTIYF; clone size: -; V gene: TRBV7-8; D gene: -; J gene: TRBJ1-3
CDR3 DNA: TGTGCCAGCAGCTTGCGAGCTAGCGGGGGGGAAGAGACCCAGTACTTC; CDR3 protein: CASSLRASGGEETQYF; clone size: once; V gene: TRBV11-3; D gene: TRBD2; J gene: TRBJ2-5
CDR3 DNA: TGTGCCTCGCGGTATAGCGGGCCTAACAATGAGCAGTTCTTC; CDR3 protein: CASRYSGPNNEQFF; clone size: -; V gene: TRBV6-6; D gene: TRBD2; J gene: TRBJ2-1
CDR3 DNA: TGTGCCAGCAGTGAAGGGTCTAGGTTAGCCAAAAACATTCAGTACTTC; CDR3 protein: CASSEGSRLAKNIQYF; clone size: -; V gene: TRBV2; D gene: -; J gene: TRBJ2-4
CDR3 DNA: TGCAGTGCTAATGACAGGAGCTCTGGAAACACCATATATTTT; CDR3 protein: CSANDRSSGNTIYF; clone size: -; V gene: TRBV20-1; D gene: -; J gene: TRBJ1-3
CDR3 DNA: TGTGCCAGCAGTGAAATGGGGACTACTAAAAACATTCAGTACTTC; CDR3 protein: CASSEMGTTKNIQYF; clone size: -; V gene: TRBV2; D gene: TRBD2; J gene: TRBJ2-4